The entry below gives a single TCR beta chain sequence along with its context. The antigen this receptor binds is unknown. Lacking the conserved final phenylalanine or tryptophan, this CDR3 likely reflects a read error. This entry is derived from a study of blood T cells in healthy people across ages (dated by TCRdb to between 2015 and 2016). Some background on the complete study: In model experiments, template switching captured roughly one uniquely barcoded TCR beta cDNA molecule for every two T cells. Using deep sequencing normalized with unique cDNA molecular identifiers, the study measured how TCR beta repertoire diversity changes with age. Four age groups were formed from the donors: young (average 16 years), middle-aged (just under 40), aged (around 62) and long-lived (approximately 78). For two donors (one aged 18 to 30 and one aged 80 or older), the study analyzed two additional independent replicas of 1 million unique cDNA reads from the same blood draw.

Libraries were constructed by 5' RACE. Sequencing used an Illumina HiSeq 2500. A second PCR of 7 to 11 cycles was performed with a sample-barcoded 5' primer and a J-beta primer mix. A unique molecular identifier was introduced onto each TCR beta cDNA molecule by a template-switch 5' adaptor carrying 12 random nucleotides. Each sample yielded at least 2.5 million CDR3-containing paired-end reads. First-strand cDNA synthesis was performed from all RNA using the Mint cDNA synthesis kit, with priming by a TRBC-specific oligonucleotide. Following uracil-DNA glycosylase treatment, a first 18-cycle PCR with universal primers M1SS and BC2_uni_R was performed on all cDNA. From the authors' description of their analysis: For normalization, 1 million high-quality reads, each with a distinct molecular identifier, were randomly selected from each sample. Reads sharing molecular identifiers were discarded rather than binned into consensus sequences. CDR3 identification, clonotype clustering and error correction used MiTCR with a Q25 quality threshold and the strictest error-elimination algorithm. A nonparametric unseen species model with Euler transformation was used to estimate lower-bound total TCR beta diversity. The public reads were reanalyzed by TCRdb: fastp trimming at Q25, MiXCR alignment, in-frame beta chains only. Records with the same CDR3 protein are collapsed into one entry carrying the most frequent genes and DNA. TCRdb, rather than the study authors, made the V and J calls. The sample has 780,000 or so distinct CDR3 sequences on record, 20% to 30% of them singletons. Roughly 3.8% of the sample is in the top ten clones.

The germline V gene specifies MNHNS as CDR1 and SASEGT as CDR2. The CDR3 sequence runs 16 residues, both termini included. Of all the DNA, just the CDR3 is kept, 48 bases in frame from base 1. Systemically healthy Caucasian individuals from Russia, 35 to 50 in total and aged roughly 6 to 100 years, were included as donors. Ten milliliters of peripheral blood were collected from each donor into EDTA-treated Vacutainer tubes. Ficoll-Paque density-gradient centrifugation was used to isolate PBMCs, with at least 6.5 million per sample. Total RNA, at least 6 micrograms per sample, was extracted from PBMCs with Trizol reagent. For every donor, flow cytometry on a PBMC aliquot measured the percentage of naive CD45RAhigh/CD27high T cells. Here is what the overall study found, with its caveats: Since profiling was done on bulk unsorted PBMCs, naive and antigen-experienced compartments could not be conclusively compared. Compared with the aged group, the long-lived group had more naive CD4+ T cells, fewer expanded clones and increased TCR diversity, a pattern suggesting age selection. As age increased, observed TCR beta diversity per million T cells dropped in a roughly linear way, and a significant reduction was already evident by age 40. Observed TCR beta diversity correlated strongly with the percentage of naive T cells measured by flow cytometry. Estimates of total diversity from one million sequenced T cells were regarded as lower bounds and underestimates. Donor CMV infection status was unknown, potentially confounding age-related changes in expanded clonotypes.

The data were also submitted as part of a second study, on T cells of mothers and their children. Drawing on the second study: Nine systemically healthy Caucasian individuals, comprising three mothers and their six children, were included as donors. cDNA synthesis used all of the extracted RNA, with 1.5 ug of RNA in each 15 ul reaction. In the second PCR, the M1S primer added sample barcodes and 2-4 random nucleotides. Over 8.5 million TCR beta CDR3 reads were obtained for each mother, and millions of reads were obtained for each child. Thymic selection shapes the output of TCR recombination in a similar way in related and unrelated pairs, and inherited differences have a minor effect. Normalized repertoire overlap was always slightly but never significantly higher in related than unrelated mother-child pairs. Persistent microchimeric T cell clones were not detected, at a sensitivity of about 90 clones per million clonotypes. Deep NGS was used in the study to compare the TCR beta repertoires of mothers and children and to look for features that separate related mother-child pairs from unrelated individuals. The mean age was approximately 41 +/- 4 years for the mothers and 11 +/- 4 years for the children. After adapter ligation was performed with NEBNext reagents, the libraries were sequenced on an Illumina HiSeq 2000 with 100+100 nt paired-end reads. To prevent cross-contamination, the mother and child libraries were prepared one month apart and sequenced in separate runs. For each donor, between about 500,000 and 2,100,000 distinct TCR beta clonotypes were identified. Naive TCR beta clonotypes were estimated from low-frequency clonotypes matched to each donor's FACS-determined naive share, without sorting.

The specimen sequenced was blood. The chain joins TRBV6-1 to TRBJ1-2; a tentative D match to TRBD1 spans 6 bases. The receptor was derived from a boy between 10 and 17 years old in good health. DNA sequence: TGTGCCAGCAGTACCAGCCCGGGGGCGGTTCGTTATGACTACACCTCC. Translated, it reads CASSTSPGAVRYDYTS.